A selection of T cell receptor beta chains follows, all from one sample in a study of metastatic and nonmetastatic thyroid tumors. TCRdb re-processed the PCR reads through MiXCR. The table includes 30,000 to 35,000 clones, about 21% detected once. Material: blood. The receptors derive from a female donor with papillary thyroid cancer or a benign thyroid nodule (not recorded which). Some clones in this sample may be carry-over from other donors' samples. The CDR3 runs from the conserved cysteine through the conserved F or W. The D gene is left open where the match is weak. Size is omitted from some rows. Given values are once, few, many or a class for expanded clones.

CASSLGGSGANVLTF | TGTGCCAGCAGCTTAGGGGGCTCTGGGGCCAACGTCCTGACTTTC | TRBJ2-6 | - | - | TRBV6-5
CASNSKQGHDREKLFF | TGCGCCAGCAACTCAAAGCAGGGGCACGATCGCGAAAAACTGTTTTTT | TRBJ1-4 | many | - | TRBV10-1
CASSQQPNTGELFF | TGCGCCAGCAGCCAACAACCAAACACCGGGGAGCTGTTTTTT | TRBJ2-2 | many | - | TRBV4-3
CASSVGDRGEKLFF | TGTGCCAGCAGCGTAGGCGACCGAGGCGAAAAACTGTTTTTT | TRBJ1-4 | many | - | TRBV9
CASSTRPDSFNQPQHF | TGTGCCAGCAGCACGCGCCCCGACAGTTTCAATCAGCCCCAGCATTTT | TRBJ1-5 | many | - | TRBV6-2/TRBV6-3
CAGLGQSYEQYF | TGTGCCGGTCTAGGACAGAGCTACGAGCAGTACTTC | TRBJ2-7 | - | - | TRBV30
CASSQSSGYEQYF | TGTGCCAGCAGCCAATCGTCCGGCTACGAGCAGTACTTC | TRBJ2-7 | many | - | TRBV16
CATSGGLAANTGELFF | TGTGCCACCAGTGGCGGACTAGCAGCGAACACCGGGGAGCTGTTTTTT | TRBJ2-2 | - | TRBD2 | TRBV24-1
CASSLGPSQFF | TGTGCCAGCAGCCTGGGACCGTCTCAGTTCTTC | TRBJ2-1 | few | - | TRBV28
CASSQGGLASSGANVLTF | TGCGCCAGCAGCCAAGGGGGACTTGCGAGCTCTGGGGCCAACGTCCTGACTTTC | TRBJ2-6 | many | - | TRBV4-1
CATEGRAGAQHF | TGTGCCACCGAGGGCCGGGCCGGGGCCCAGCATTTT | TRBJ1-5 | many | - | TRBV6-1
CAWNQGAEIEKLFF | TGTGCCTGGAATCAGGGGGCTGAGATAGAAAAACTGTTTTTT | TRBJ1-4 | - | TRBD1 | TRBV30
CASSQAPVKTGELFF | TGTGCCAGCAGCCAAGCCCCCGTGAAGACCGGGGAGCTGTTTTTT | TRBJ2-2 | - | - | TRBV3-1
CASSSWVLAVNTGELFF | TGTGCCAGCAGCTCCTGGGTACTAGCGGTGAACACCGGGGAGCTGTTTTTT | TRBJ2-2 | - | TRBD2 | TRBV7-3
CASSSSPRRGASYEQYF | TGTGCCAGCAGCTCCTCTCCCCGGCGGGGGGCTTCCTACGAGCAGTACTTC | TRBJ2-7 | - | TRBD2 | TRBV11-2
CASSSDRNELKFF | TGTGCCAGCTCGTCGGACAGGAATGAGCTCAAGTTCTTC | TRBJ2-1 | many | TRBD1 | TRBV18
CASSQGGTSYNEQFF | TGTGCCAGCAGCCAAGGTGGGACTAGCTACAATGAGCAGTTCTTC | TRBJ2-1 | many | TRBD2 | TRBV3-1
CASSPDRDHGYTF | TGTGCCAGCAGCCCGGACAGGGACCATGGCTACACCTTC | TRBJ1-2 | many | TRBD1 | TRBV7-2
CSAREIAGAGEKLFF | TGCAGTGCTAGAGAGATCGCAGGTGCAGGGGAAAAACTGTTTTTT | TRBJ1-4 | many | - | TRBV20-1
CASRKADNNEQFF | TGTGCCAGCAGGAAGGCCGACAACAATGAGCAGTTCTTC | TRBJ2-1 | many | - | TRBV2
CSAIRVRPGSYEQYF | TGCAGTGCTATTAGGGTCCGCCCGGGGTCGTACGAGCAGTACTTC | TRBJ2-7 | - | - | TRBV20-1
CASSFQGLADALF | TGTGCCAGCAGCTTCCAGGGGTTGGCTGATGCTTTATTT | TRBJ1-1 | - | - | TRBV7-3